Each of the 20 T cell receptor beta chains below was sequenced from the same sample in a study of T cell responses to AZD1222 COVID-19 vaccine. Profiling relied on immunoSEQ multiplex PCR, and the TCRdb table lists in-frame clones only, not all of them. The data hold roughly 77,000 clones, with 92% observed a single time. The sequences come from peripheral blood, collected on day 0 of MenACWY control vaccination. The source is an adult in good health.

This clone was seen a few times. The chain carries TRBV30 and TRBJ1-3; D is unclear. The germline gives CDR1 GTSNPN, CDR2 SVGIG (reference sequence). The CDR3 sequence is 12 residues long. V dropped 0 bases and J dropped 4 bases, with 4 bases sitting between them. This CDR3 is CAWSVAGNTIYF. The DNA of the CDR3 is TGTGCCTGGAGTGTAGCCGGAAACACCATATATTTT.

The chain carries TRBV27 and TRBJ2-3; 7 nucleotides align to TRBD1. Per germline, CDR1 MNHEY and CDR2 SMNVEV (reference sequence). The J segment lost 4 bases and the V segment lost 4 bases, leaving 14 bases of the junction unmatched. The CDR3 contains 17 residues. The CDR3 nucleotides read TGTGCCAGCAGTTCCCCACTGAAGACAGGGCTGGCAGATACGCAGTATTTT. Encoded protein: CASSSPLKTGLADTQYF.

The chain is built from TRBV12-5 and TRBJ1-2, with 7 positions matching TRBD1. Germline CDR1 and CDR2: LGHNT and FRNRAP. The length of the CDR3 is 15 residues. V trimming: 1 base; J trimming: 4 bases; junction bases outside the gene matches: 6. The CDR3 coding sequence is TGTGCTAGTGGTTTGGGCCAGGGGGTGGCCTATGGCTACACCTTC. Amino acids: CASGLGQGVAYGYTF.

The chain joins TRBV3-1 (or the pseudogene TRBV3-2) to TRBJ2-6; possibly TRBD2 for D (5 bases). The CDR3 is made up of 15 amino acids. The ends were cut back, 4 bases at V and 2 bases at J, with 9 bases in the middle. CDR1 is LGHDT and CDR2 is YNNKEL in the germline V gene (reference sequence). The CDR3 sequence is CASSLGRAGANVLTF. The CDR3 DNA is TGTGCCAGCAGCCTAGGGCGGGCTGGGGCCAACGTCCTGACTTTC.

V gene TRBV19 combines with J gene TRBJ2-5, with 8 bases matching TRBD1. V lost 3 bases and J lost 3; bases outside the gene matches: 0. CDR1 LNHDA and CDR2 SQIVND come from the germline V gene (reference sequence). This CDR3 has 13 amino acids. Here the CDR3 reads CASSMGQEETQYF. The CDR3 DNA reads TGTGCCAGTAGTATGGGACAGGAAGAGACCCAGTACTTC.

This clone has a handful of counts. The rearrangement joins TRBV18 to TRBJ1-6; D remains unclear. The V gene lost 5 bases and the J gene lost 0 bases, with 14 bases spanning the gap. Germline lookup yields CDR1 KGHSH and CDR2 LQKENI. The CDR3 is 17 residues long. The CDR3 bases are TGTGCCAGCTCAACAGCAAACGTCAACTCCTATAATTCACCCCTCCACTTT. Protein product: CASSTANVNSYNSPLHF.

The chain recombines TRBV4-3 with TRBJ1-4; the D gene is possibly TRBD1 (6 bases). Trimming took 4 bases from V and 5 from J, leaving 14 bases between them. Germline CDR1 and CDR2: LGHNA and YSLEER. The CDR3 is made up of 15 amino acids. This chain's CDR3 is CASSPAGGQNEKLFF. CDR3 bases: TGCGCCAGCAGCCCGGCCGGGGGGCAAAATGAAAAACTGTTTTTT.

The gene calls are TRBV9 and TRBJ2-5; TRBD2 might be the D (5 bases). Germline V gives CDR1 SGDLS, CDR2 YYNGEE. The CDR3 has 15 residues. V shed 3 bases and J shed 5 bases, with 17 bases lying between them. CDR3 in DNA: TGTGCCAGCAGCGACGGTAAACTAGTCGGGGAGACCCAGTACTTC. Translated, it gives CASSDGKLVGETQYF.

On this clone itself: The same CDR3 arises from other DNA sequences in this sample as well. The chain uses TRBV28 and TRBJ1-1; TRBD1 agrees at 8 bases. This CDR3 has 13 residues. The trim removed 6 bases at V and 1 base at J, leaving 1 base unmatched. The germline V gene encodes CDR1 MDHEN and CDR2 SYDVKM. Here the CDR3 DNA reads TGTGCCAGCAGACAGGGGGGGAACACTGAAGCTTTCTTT. It yields the protein CASRQGGNTEAFF. The whole variable domain, filled in from reference TRBV28 and TRBJ1-1, reads DVKVTQSSRYLVKRTGEKVFLECVQDMDHENMFWYRQDPGLGLRLIYFSYDVKMKEKGDIPEGYSVSREKKERFSLILESASTNQTSMYLCASRQGGNTEAFFGQGTRLTVV.

This chain uses TRBV9 with TRBJ2-4; the match to TRBD2 covers 10 bases. Germline CDR1 reads SGDLS; CDR2 reads YYNGEE. Trimming removed 0 bases from V and 0 bases from J; junction bases left unmatched: 18. This CDR3 has 22 amino acids. In nucleotides, the CDR3 is TGTGCCAGCAGCGTAGTGACTAGGGGGACCCTCAGCGGGAGGGGAGCCAAAAACATTCAGTACTTC. This sequence encodes CASSVVTRGTLSGRGAKNIQYF.

CDR3 region: CASSSRDRGREGYGYTF. In nucleotides, the CDR3 is TGTGCCAGTAGTTCCCGGGACAGGGGGCGCGAGGGCTATGGCTACACCTTC. The chain carries TRBV19 and TRBJ1-2, with 12 bases aligning to TRBD1. Per germline, CDR1 LNHDA and CDR2 SQIVND (reference sequence). CDR3 length equals 17 residues. The junction had 11 bases not matched to a gene; V was cut back by 5 bases and J by 4 bases.

The chain is built from TRBV19 and TRBJ2-3, with 10 bases identical to TRBD2. CDR1 and CDR2 (germline): LNHDA, SQIVND (reference sequence). After removal of 5 bases from V and 6 bases from J, the junction contained 8 bases not matched to a gene. There are 15 residues in the CDR3. The DNA of the CDR3 is TGTGCCAGTAGTCCCCTAGCGGGAGATTCTGATACGCAGTATTTT. It encodes CASSPLAGDSDTQYF.

This clone was detected once. The genes are TRBV7-9 and TRBJ2-1; 8 nucleotides agree with TRBD2. Germline assignment: CDR1 SEHNR and CDR2 FQNEAQ (reference sequence). The CDR3 is 15 amino acids. Unmatched junction bases numbered 4, after V lost 2 bases and J lost 4 bases. The CDR3 loop is CASSLMPSGYNEQFF. CDR3 nucleotide sequence: TGTGCCAGCAGCTTAATGCCTAGCGGGTACAATGAGCAGTTCTTC.

This sequence joins TRBV14 and TRBJ1-2; D perhaps matches TRBD1 (6 bases). Trimming left V 5 bases short and J 6 bases short, with 16 bases between. Germline CDR1 reads SGHDN; CDR2 reads FVKESK. The CDR3 is 14 amino acids. For the CDR3, the DNA is TGTGCCAGCAGCGCACGGACAGTCTCGGATGGCTACACCTTC. This sequence encodes CASSARTVSDGYTF.

This clone is a singleton in its sample. The chain links TRBV14 to TRBJ1-2, with TRBD1 identical over 7 bases. V trimming: 1 base; J trimming: 4 bases; junction bases outside the gene matches: 6. The germline CDR1 and CDR2 sequences are SGHDN and FVKESK. The CDR3 consists of 15 residues. CDR3 bases: TGTGCCAGCAGCCAAGTAGGGGGACAGTCCTATGGCTACACCTTC. It encodes CASSQVGGQSYGYTF.

The genes are TRBV20-1 and TRBJ2-5; possibly TRBD1 or TRBD2 for D (7 bases each). V dropped 3 bases and J dropped 1 base, with 15 bases sitting between them. This CDR3 is 15 amino acids long. Germline lookup yields CDR1 DFQATT and CDR2 SNEGSKA (reference sequence). The CDR3 region is CSASRGLAVQETQYF. The CDR3 DNA sequence: TGCAGTGCTAGTAGGGGGCTAGCGGTCCAAGAGACCCAGTACTTC.

The chain employs TRBV5-1 and TRBJ1-1, with D unresolved. V gave up 3 bases and J gave up 1 base, with 7 bases separating them. There are 13 residues in the CDR3. Germline V CDR1 and CDR2: SGHRS, YFSETQ. CDR3 region: CASSWARNTEAFF. The CDR3 region has the DNA TGCGCCAGCAGCTGGGCCCGGAACACTGAAGCTTTCTTT. The whole variable domain, filled in from reference TRBV5-1 and TRBJ1-1, reads KAGVTQTPRYLIKTRGQQVTLSCSPISGHRSVSWYQQTPGQGLQFLFEYFSETQRNKGNFPGRFSGRQFSNSRSEMNVSTLELGDSALYLCASSWARNTEAFFGQGTRLTVV.

This clone has just one count. The chain couples TRBV7-2 to TRBJ2-1; the D is unclear. The germline V gene encodes CDR1 SGHTA and CDR2 FQGNSA. The V and J ends lost 4 bases and 0 bases respectively, with 10 bases between them. The CDR3 is made up of 15 amino acids. The CDR3 here is CASSSFRSSYNEQFF. CDR3 coding DNA: TGTGCCAGCAGCTCCTTTCGGAGCTCCTACAATGAGCAGTTCTTC.

This chain uses TRBV6-5 with TRBJ2-7; TRBD2 might be the D (6 bases). Trimming left V 0 bases short and J 5 bases short, with 11 bases between. CDR1 is MNHEY, CDR2 SVGAGI, per germline. The CDR3 runs to 14 residues. The CDR3: CASSYSGEVNEQYF. The CDR3 DNA is TGTGCCAGCAGTTACTCGGGGGAGGTCAACGAGCAGTACTTC.

This chain links TRBV6-4 with TRBJ2-3; D may match TRBD1 or TRBD2 (7 bases each). Germline V gene data show CDR1 as MRHNA and CDR2 as SNTAGT. This CDR3 spans 16 amino acids. The germline V and J ends were trimmed by 0 bases and 1 base, with 11 bases remaining between them. The CDR3 nucleotides are TGTGCCAGCAGTGACTCGGGGGGGACAGGCACAGATACGCAGTATTTT. It is translated as CASSDSGGTGTDTQYF.